This T cell receptor beta chain originates from a study of graft-versus-host responses after intestinal transplantation. General study results and limits: The study found high graft-versus-host to host-versus-graft clonal ratios in allografts of patients with graft-donor T cell macrochimerism.

This CDR3 is 13 amino acids long. V gave up 5 bases and J gave up 2 bases, with 6 bases separating them. Per the germline V gene, CDR1 is WSHSY and CDR2 is SAAADI. Notes on this clone: Antigen unknown.

The protocol was immunoSEQ multiplex PCR, while the TCRdb copy is restricted to in-frame clones and leaves out a portion. This repertoire shows tens of thousands of clones, approximately 80% found once; its top ten account for nearly 0.4%. The clonotype comes from a human donor who was the organ donor for an intestinal transplant. This chain joins TRBV10-2 and TRBJ2-2; unclear D gene. The starting material was unstimulated CD4+ T cells sorted from spleen or lymph node cells, obtained before transplant. CDR3 sequence reads: CASSPHNTGELFF. The CDR3 DNA reads TGCGCCAGCAGTCCACACAACACCGGGGAGCTGTTTTTT.